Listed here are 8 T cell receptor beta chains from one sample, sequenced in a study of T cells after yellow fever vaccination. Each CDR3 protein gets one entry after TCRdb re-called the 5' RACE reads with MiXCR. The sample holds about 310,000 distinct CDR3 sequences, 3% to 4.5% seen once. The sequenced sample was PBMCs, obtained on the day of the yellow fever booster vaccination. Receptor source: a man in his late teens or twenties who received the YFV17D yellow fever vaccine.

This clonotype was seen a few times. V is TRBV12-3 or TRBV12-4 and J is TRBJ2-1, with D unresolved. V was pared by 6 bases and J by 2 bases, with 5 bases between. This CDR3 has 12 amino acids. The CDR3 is CASSHAYNEQFF. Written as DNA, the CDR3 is TGTGCCAGCAGCCACGCCTACAATGAGCAGTTCTTC.

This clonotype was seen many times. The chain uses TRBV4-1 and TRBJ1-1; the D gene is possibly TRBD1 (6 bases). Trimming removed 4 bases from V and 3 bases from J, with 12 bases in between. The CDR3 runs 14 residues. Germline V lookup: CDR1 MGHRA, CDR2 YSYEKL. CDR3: CASSPNRAYTEAFF. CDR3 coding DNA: TGCGCCAGCAGCCCTAACAGGGCGTACACTGAAGCTTTCTTT.

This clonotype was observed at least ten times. Here the CDR3 reads CASSYRVVDTQYF. The CDR3 coding sequence is TGTGCCAGCAGTTACAGGGTAGTAGATACGCAGTATTTT. This rearrangement joins TRBV6-5 to TRBJ2-3, with no clear D. The length of the CDR3 is 13 residues. CDR1 and CDR2 (germline): MNHEY, SVGAGI. V lost 2 bases, J lost 5 bases, and 8 bases lay in between.

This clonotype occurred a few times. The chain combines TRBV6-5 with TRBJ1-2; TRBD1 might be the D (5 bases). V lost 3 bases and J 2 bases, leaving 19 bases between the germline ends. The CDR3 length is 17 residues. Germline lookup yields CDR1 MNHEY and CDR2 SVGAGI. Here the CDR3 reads CASSYAATGGSNYGYTF. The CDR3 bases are TGTGCCAGCAGTTATGCGGCAACAGGAGGGAGCAACTATGGCTACACCTTC.

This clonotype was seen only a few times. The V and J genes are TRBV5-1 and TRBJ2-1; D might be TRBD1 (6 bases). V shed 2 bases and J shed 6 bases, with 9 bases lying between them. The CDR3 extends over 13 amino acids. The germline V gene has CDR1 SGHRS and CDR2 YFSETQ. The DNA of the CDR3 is TGCGCCAGCAGCTTCACAGGGTTCAATGAGCAGTTCTTC. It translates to CASSFTGFNEQFF.

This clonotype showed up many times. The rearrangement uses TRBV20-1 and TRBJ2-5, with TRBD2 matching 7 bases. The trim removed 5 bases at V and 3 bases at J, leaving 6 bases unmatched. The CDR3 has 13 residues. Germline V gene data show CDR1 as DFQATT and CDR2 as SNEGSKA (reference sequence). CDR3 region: CSAGGEGEETQYF. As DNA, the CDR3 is TGCAGTGCTGGGGGGGAAGGAGAAGAGACCCAGTACTTC.

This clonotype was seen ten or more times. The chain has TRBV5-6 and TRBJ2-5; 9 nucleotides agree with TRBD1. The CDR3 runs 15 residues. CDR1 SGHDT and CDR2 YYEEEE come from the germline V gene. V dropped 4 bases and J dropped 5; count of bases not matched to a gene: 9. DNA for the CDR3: TGTGCCAGCAGCATCCCGGGACAGGGAAGGGAGACCCAGTACTTC. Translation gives CASSIPGQGRETQYF.

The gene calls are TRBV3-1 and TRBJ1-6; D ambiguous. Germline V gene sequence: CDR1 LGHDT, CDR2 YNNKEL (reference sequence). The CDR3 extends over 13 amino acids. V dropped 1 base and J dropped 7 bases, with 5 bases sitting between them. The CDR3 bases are TGTGCCAGCAGCCAAGTGGAGAATTCACCCCTCCACTTT. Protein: CASSQVENSPLHF.